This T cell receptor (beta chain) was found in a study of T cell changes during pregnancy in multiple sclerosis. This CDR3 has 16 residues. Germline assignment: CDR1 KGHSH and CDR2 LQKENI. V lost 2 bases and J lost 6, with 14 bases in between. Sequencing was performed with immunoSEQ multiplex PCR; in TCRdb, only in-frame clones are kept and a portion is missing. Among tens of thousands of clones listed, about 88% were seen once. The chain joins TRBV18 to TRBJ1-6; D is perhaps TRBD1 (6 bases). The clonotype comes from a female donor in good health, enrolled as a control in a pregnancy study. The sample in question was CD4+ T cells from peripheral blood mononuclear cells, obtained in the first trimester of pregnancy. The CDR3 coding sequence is TGTGCCAGCTCACCAGACAGGCAGGGCTTTAATTCACCCCTCCACTTT. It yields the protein CASSPDRQGFNSPLHF.